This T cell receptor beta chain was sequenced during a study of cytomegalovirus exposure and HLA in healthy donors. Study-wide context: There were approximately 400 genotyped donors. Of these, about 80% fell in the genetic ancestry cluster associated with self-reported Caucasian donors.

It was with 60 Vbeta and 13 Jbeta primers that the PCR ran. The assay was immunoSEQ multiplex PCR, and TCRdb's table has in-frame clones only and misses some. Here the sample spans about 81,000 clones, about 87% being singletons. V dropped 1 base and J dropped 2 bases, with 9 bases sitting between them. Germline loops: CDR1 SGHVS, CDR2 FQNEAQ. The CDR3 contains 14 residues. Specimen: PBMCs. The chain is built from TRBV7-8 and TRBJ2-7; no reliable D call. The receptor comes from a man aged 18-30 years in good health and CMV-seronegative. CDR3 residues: CASSLVVGPYEQYF. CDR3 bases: TGTGCCAGCAGCTTAGTTGTGGGCCCCTACGAGCAGTACTTC. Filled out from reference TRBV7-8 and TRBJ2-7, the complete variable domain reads GAGVSQSPRYKVAKRGQDVALRCDPISGHVSLFWYQQALGQGPEFLTYFQNEAQLDKSGLPSDRFFAERPEGSVSTLKIQRTQQEDSAVYLCASSLVVGPYEQYFGPGTRLTVT.